The clone carrying this T cell receptor (beta chain) was seen repeatedly, ten times or more. Its antigen is as yet unknown. The record originates from a study of T-cell reconstitution after alpha-beta-depleted transplantation in children. Findings and caveats of the study: T-cell counts and diversity were attributed mostly to newly produced T cells one year after transplant. Roughly two months post-transplant, alpha-beta T cells reportedly originated from several hundred graft clones that had expanded.

There are 15 residues in the CDR3. V was pared by 6 bases and J by 2 bases, with 8 bases of the junction left unmatched. From germline, CDR1 is KGHSH and CDR2 LQKENI. Preparation of the TCRbeta library involved a method that used unique molecular identifiers. Each CDR3 protein is one row after TCRdb ran MiXCR on the PCR reads. This sample has 25,000 to 35,000 distinct CDR3 sequences, with about 7% found just once. The sequenced sample was peripheral blood, obtained 60 days after TCRalphabeta/CD19-depleted stem cell transplant. The receptor comes from a child under two years old who had a stem cell transplant for acute myeloid leukemia, so the T cells may come from the graft donor. This rearrangement joins TRBV18 to TRBJ1-2; 8 bases match TRBD1. The CDR3 reads CASSPRGPANYGYTF. CDR3 DNA: TGTGCCAGCTCTCCCAGGGGGCCGGCCAACTATGGCTACACCTTC. Full variable domain (missing parts from reference TRBV18 and TRBJ1-2): NAGVMQNPRHLVRRRGQEARLRCSPMKGHSHVYWYRQLPEEGLKFMVYLQKENIIDESGMPKERFSAEFPKEGPSILRIQQVVRGDSAAYFCASSPRGPANYGYTFGSGTRLTVV.